These T cell receptor beta chains were read from a single sample in a study of shared clonotypes between healthy human individuals. TCRdb's copy holds only in-frame clones and misses some; the assay was immunoSEQ multiplex PCR. Of about half a million clones listed, roughly 80% are singletons. The sequenced sample was PBMCs. These receptors came from a woman in her thirties or forties in good health. Some clones in this sample may be carry-over from other donors' samples. Both conserved end residues are part of each CDR3. D genes are given only for firm matches. A clone size is listed for some rows: how often the clone was seen (once, few, many), or a class if it is expanded.

j_gene,abundance,d_gene,len,v_gene,CDR3nt,CDR3aa
TRBJ1-1,-,-,14,TRBV6-6,TGTGCCAGCAGTTACTCGTCCCGCGACAGTGAAGCTTTCTTT,CASSYSSRDSEAFF
TRBJ2-1,-,-,16,TRBV5-4,TGTGCCAGCAGCTCCGGGACTGTTTACTCCTACAATGAGCAGTTCTTC,CASSSGTVYSYNEQFF
TRBJ1-3,-,-,14,TRBV5-1,TGCGCCAGCAGGGAGCTAGTAGGTGGAAACACCATATATTTT,CASRELVGGNTIYF
TRBJ1-3,-,-,14,TRBV5-6,TGTGCCAGCAAGCGGGGGGGCCGAGGAAACACCATATATTTT,CASKRGGRGNTIYF
TRBJ1-4,few,-,14,TRBV27,TGTGCCAGCGCTATTGGCAGGACGAATGAAAAACTGTTTTTT,CASAIGRTNEKLFF
TRBJ2-1,-,-,15,TRBV11-3,TGTGCCAGCAGCTTTGACGGGGGATCCTACAATGAGCAGTTCTTC,CASSFDGGSYNEQFF
TRBJ2-3,-,TRBD2,16,TRBV19,TGTGCCAGTAGTCCGAGACTAGCGGGAGATGGGGATACGCAGTATTTT,CASSPRLAGDGDTQYF
TRBJ1-1,few,-,13,TRBV30,TGTTATCCTTCACAGCCCCGGAGGACTGAAGCTTTCTTT,CYPSQPRRTEAFF
TRBJ1-5,-,TRBD1,15,TRBV6-5,TGTGCCAGCAGTTCCGGGACAGGGGTTGGTCAGCCCCAGCATTTT,CASSSGTGVGQPQHF
TRBJ1-4,-,-,13,TRBV9,TGTGCCAGCAGCGTAGCTGGTCGGGAAAAACTGTTTTTT,CASSVAGREKLFF
TRBJ2-4,-,-,17,TRBV4-2,TGTGCCAGCAGCCAAGCCGCAGAGCTGGTAGCCAAAAACATTCAGTACTTC,CASSQAAELVAKNIQYF
TRBJ1-2,few,TRBD1,15,TRBV7-2,TGTGCCAGCAGCTTAGCCTGGACAGGTAGCTATGGCTACACCTTC,CASSLAWTGSYGYTF
TRBJ1-2,-,-,15,TRBV4-3,TGCGCCAGCAGCCAAGATCATGGGGCGAAGTATGGCTACACCTTC,CASSQDHGAKYGYTF
TRBJ2-2,-,TRBD1,14,TRBV6-6,TGTGCCAGCAGTAGACAGGGGGTCACCGGGGAGCTGTTTTTT,CASSRQGVTGELFF
TRBJ1-4,-,-,14,TRBV11-3,TGTGCCAGCAGCGTCCCGGGTCTCTATGAAAAACTGTTTTTT,CASSVPGLYEKLFF
TRBJ2-3,few,-,12,TRBV6-6,TGTGCCAGCAGTTACGGGACAGATACGCAGTATTTT,CASSYGTDTQYF
TRBJ2-5,-,TRBD1,14,TRBV6-5,TGTGCCAGCAGTTTAGACAGGGATGCGGAGACCCAGTACTTC,CASSLDRDAETQYF
TRBJ2-7,-,TRBD2,14,TRBV5-4,TGTGCCAGCAGCCTGGAACCGGGACTACACGAGCAGTACTTC,CASSLEPGLHEQYF
TRBJ2-1,-,TRBD2,15,TRBV30,TGTGCCTGGAGTGCCGTACTAGCGGCCCACAATGAGCAGTTCTTC,CAWSAVLAAHNEQFF
TRBJ2-5,-,-,21,TRBV21-1,TGTGCCAGCAGCAAAGTTCGAGACAGGGGGGGACCTTGGTGTTTCCAAGAGACCCAGTACTTC,CASSKVRDRGGPWCFQETQYF
TRBJ2-7,-,-,13,TRBV5-8,TGTGCCAGCAGTGAAGACAGGTCCTACGAGCAGTACTTC,CASSEDRSYEQYF
TRBJ2-6,-,-,14,TRBV6-5,TGTGCCAGCAGTACCCTCTCTGGGGCCAACGTCCTGACTTTC,CASSTLSGANVLTF
TRBJ1-1,-,TRBD1,18,TRBV12-5,TGTGCTAGTGGTTTGTGGGGACAGGGTTTGGGGATGAACACTGAAGCTTTCTTT,CASGLWGQGLGMNTEAFF
TRBJ2-5,-,TRBD1,15,TRBV7-8,TGTGCCAGCAGCTTATACGGACAGGACCAAGAGACCCAGTACTTC,CASSLYGQDQETQYF
TRBJ1-6,-,-,13,TRBV29-1,TGCAGCGTTACGTACAGCCTGAATTCACCCCTCCACTTT,CSVTYSLNSPLHF
TRBJ2-7,-,-,11,TRBV5-5,TGTGCCAGCAGCACGTACTACGAGCAGTACTTC,CASSTYYEQYF
TRBJ2-5,-,-,13,TRBV19,TGTGCCAGTAGTCCAACAGGGCTGGAGACCCAGTACTTC,CASSPTGLETQYF
TRBJ2-1,-,TRBD2,15,TRBV5-4,TGTGCCAGCAGCCCTAGCGGGATCTCCTACAATGAGCAGTTCTTC,CASSPSGISYNEQFF
TRBJ1-6,-,-,17,TRBV7-9,TGTGCCAGCAGCCGGGACTCCTGGAGCTCCTATAATTCACCCCTCCACTTT,CASSRDSWSSYNSPLHF
TRBJ2-7,few,-,15,TRBV5-1,TGCGCCAGCAGCTTGGCGGCTAGCAGGGTCTACGAGCAGTACTTC,CASSLAASRVYEQYF
TRBJ2-1,-,TRBD1,15,TRBV7-8,TGTGCCAGCAGCAAGGGGGACAGCTCCTACAATGAGCAGTTCTTC,CASSKGDSSYNEQFF
TRBJ2-3,-,-,14,TRBV11-3,TGTGCCAGCAGCTTAGCTCGGAGCACAGATACGCAGTATTTT,CASSLARSTDTQYF
TRBJ1-1,-,-,15,TRBV4-1,TGCGCCAGCAGCCCGCGCCGCGGGTTGGGGACTGAAGCTTTCTTT,CASSPRRGLGTEAFF
TRBJ2-5,-,TRBD2,15,TRBV5-6,TGTGCCAGCAGACACGGGACTAGCGGCCAAGAGACCCAGTACTTC,CASRHGTSGQETQYF
TRBJ2-1,-,-,15,TRBV9,TGTGCCAGCAGCGCGGAGTTGGGATCCTACAATGAGCAGTTCTTC,CASSAELGSYNEQFF
TRBJ1-4,-,-,15,TRBV28,TGTGCCAGCAGTTTAAGGGGGGTCGTAGGGGAAAAACTGTTTTTT,CASSLRGVVGEKLFF
TRBJ2-7,-,-,15,TRBV6-7,TGTGCCAGCGGGAGATTCAGGGGAAACCACTACGAGCAGTACTTC,CASGRFRGNHYEQYF
TRBJ1-5,-,-,14,TRBV30,TGTGCCTGGACCAAGGGGACGGGTAATCAGCCCCAGCATTTT,CAWTKGTGNQPQHF